The 24 T cell receptor beta chains below come from one sample, sequenced in a study of shared clonotypes between healthy human individuals. Some clones are missing from TCRdb's copy, which holds only in-frame ones; the method was immunoSEQ multiplex PCR. The sample lists 2 million to 3 million clones, around 94% occurring once. Sequences were obtained from naive CD4+ T cells sorted from blood. Subset described: CD45RA+ positively selected. All receptors come from a man younger than 35 in good health.

The chain employs TRBV28 and TRBJ1-2; 7 nucleotides align to TRBD1. Trimming removed 7 bases from V and 4 bases from J; junction bases left unmatched: 9. Per the germline V gene, CDR1 is MDHEN and CDR2 is SYDVKM. This CDR3 has 14 residues. CDR3 nucleotide sequence: TGTGCCAGCAAACCGGGACAGTTATTCTATGGCTACACCTTC. Translated, it gives CASKPGQLFYGYTF.

This chain links TRBV11-2 with TRBJ1-5; D is ambiguous. From germline, CDR1 is SGHAT and CDR2 FQNNGV. The CDR3 contains 15 residues. The V and J ends lost 1 base and 2 bases respectively, with 9 bases between them. The CDR3 spells CASSLGELGNQPQHF. CDR3 in DNA: TGTGCCAGCAGCTTAGGGGAATTGGGCAATCAGCCCCAGCATTTT. The variable domain in full, completed from reference TRBV11-2 and TRBJ1-5, reads EAGVAQSPRYKIIEKRQSVAFWCNPISGHATLYWYQQILGQGPKLLIQFQNNGVVDDSQLPKDRFSAERLKGVDSTLKIQPAKLEDSAVYLCASSLGELGNQPQHFGDGTRLSIL.

The chain is built from TRBV18 and TRBJ1-2; D unclear. The CDR3 is 13 residues long. Trimming removed 2 bases from V and 3 bases from J, with 7 bases in between. Germline lookup yields CDR1 KGHSH and CDR2 LQKENI. The DNA of the CDR3 is TGTGCCAGCTCACCAAATCATTACTATGGCTACACCTTC. It specifies CASSPNHYYGYTF.

This chain uses TRBV28 with TRBJ1-2; D remains unclear. The germline V and J ends were trimmed by 2 bases and 7 bases, with 11 bases remaining between them. The CDR3 has 13 residues. Germline V gene data show CDR1 as MDHEN and CDR2 as SYDVKM. The CDR3 spells CASSLVAGGGYTF. Here the CDR3 DNA reads TGTGCCAGCAGTTTAGTGGCAGGTGGTGGCTACACCTTC.

The chain recombines TRBV10-3 with TRBJ1-5; TRBD1 is a possible D gene (5 bases). The V end lost 0 bases, the J end lost 1 base, and 10 bases lay between the germline ends. CDR1 is ENHRY and CDR2 is SYGVKD in the germline V gene. The length of the CDR3 is 16 residues. As DNA, the CDR3 is TGTGCCATCAGTGAGTCTCTTGCAGGGAGCAATCAGCCCCAGCATTTT. This codes for CAISESLAGSNQPQHF.

The chain carries TRBV5-4 and TRBJ2-2; 7 bases are a match to TRBD1. The CDR3 contains 17 residues. V shed 3 bases, J shed 2 bases, and the junction held 10 bases outside the gene matches. Germline-derived CDR1 and CDR2 are SGHNT and YYREEE (reference sequence). CDR3 protein: CASSSVYRGTNTGELFF. As DNA, the CDR3 is TGTGCCAGCAGCTCCGTTTACAGGGGCACTAACACCGGGGAGCTGTTTTTT.

V usage is TRBV15 and J usage is TRBJ2-5; D is perhaps TRBD1 or TRBD2 (5 bases each). Germline CDR1 is LNHNV and CDR2 is YYDKDF (reference sequence). The CDR3 runs to 17 residues. Trimming took off 0 bases at V and 1 base at J, with 15 bases between the two ends. The CDR3 sequence is CATSRDRGERLQETQYF. The CDR3 DNA sequence: TGTGCCACCAGCAGAGATCGGGGCGAACGCCTCCAAGAGACCCAGTACTTC.

The CDR3 nucleotides read TGTGCCAGCACCGCGGGGGGGGTCACTGAAGCTTTCTTT. Protein: CASTAGGVTEAFF. The V and J genes are TRBV6-5 and TRBJ1-1; the D gene is possibly TRBD1 (5 bases). CDR1 is MNHEY, CDR2 SVGAGI, per germline. Trimming shortened V by 7 bases and J by 4 bases, and 13 bases separated the two germline ends. This CDR3 has 13 amino acids.

The J gene is TRBJ2-7, the V gene TRBV9; 8 bases match TRBD1. Germline CDR1 reads SGDLS; CDR2 reads YYNGEE. The CDR3 runs 14 residues. J was trimmed by 3 bases and V by 4 bases; bases with no gene match: 6. The CDR3: CASSPTGGNYEQYF. The DNA of the CDR3 is TGTGCCAGCAGCCCTACAGGGGGGAACTACGAGCAGTACTTC.

The genes are TRBV7-9 and TRBJ1-6; a weak D match, TRBD1 (5 bases). Germline loops: CDR1 SEHNR, CDR2 FQNEAQ (reference sequence). The CDR3 consists of 14 residues. Trimming shortened V by 6 bases and J by 8 bases, and 14 bases separated the two germline ends. CDR3 in DNA: TGTGCCAGCAGTTTATGGGACCGCGATTCACCCCTCCACTTT. Its translation: CASSLWDRDSPLHF.

This chain joins TRBV10-3 and TRBJ1-1, with D possibly matching TRBD1 (5 bases). Trimming shortened V by 6 bases and J by 1 base, and 12 bases separated the two germline ends. Germline V gene data show CDR1 as ENHRY and CDR2 as SYGVKD. The length of the CDR3 is 14 residues. The CDR3: CAISNFGQNTEAFF. CDR3 sequence (DNA): TGTGCCATCAGCAATTTCGGACAGAACACTGAAGCTTTCTTT.

In the case of this clone: The same CDR3 is also encoded by other DNA sequences in this sample. This chain links TRBV7-3 with TRBJ2-6, with no clear D. V was pared by 5 bases and J by 4 bases, with 9 bases between. CDR1 is SGHTA, CDR2 FQGTGA, per germline. This CDR3 has 14 residues. This chain's CDR3 is CASSPSSGANVLTF. In DNA, the CDR3 is TGTGCCAGCAGCCCATCTTCGGGGGCCAACGTCCTGACTTTC.

Concerning this clone itself: Other DNA variants within this sample encode the same CDR3. This sequence joins TRBV19 and TRBJ2-2; perhaps TRBD1 as D (5 bases). Germline V gene data show CDR1 as LNHDA and CDR2 as SQIVND (reference sequence). There are 14 residues in the CDR3. V lost 6 bases, J lost 5 bases, and 13 bases lay in between. The CDR3 bases are TGTGCCAGTAGGGGTCAGGGATGGACCGGGGAGCTGTTTTTT. Encoded protein: CASRGQGWTGELFF.

The chain recombines TRBV30 with TRBJ1-1, with 7 bases that match TRBD1. The germline V gene has CDR1 GTSNPN and CDR2 SVGIG (reference sequence). CDR3 size: 13 residues. V shed 1 base and J 11 bases; nucleotides not matched to a gene: 10. The CDR3 here is CAWSALRQGAAFF. The CDR3 DNA reads TGTGCCTGGAGTGCCCTTCGACAGGGAGCCGCTTTCTTT.

The chain carries TRBV28 and TRBJ2-5, with D perhaps TRBD1 (5 bases). Trimming removed 5 bases from V and 5 bases from J, with 15 bases in between. The CDR3 sequence is 14 residues long. Germline values: CDR1 MDHEN, CDR2 SYDVKM. Here the CDR3 reads CASSPSWGRETQYF. The CDR3 DNA reads TGTGCCAGCAGTCCCTCGTGGGGCCGGGAGACCCAGTACTTC. Supplemented by reference TRBV28 and TRBJ2-5, the full variable domain reads DVKVTQSSRYLVKRTGEKVFLECVQDMDHENMFWYRQDPGLGLRLIYFSYDVKMKEKGDIPEGYSVSREKKERFSLILESASTNQTSMYLCASSPSWGRETQYFGPGTRLLVL.

As regards this clone: Distinct nucleotide sequences in the sample also encode this CDR3. This chain connects TRBV28 to TRBJ1-5, with 7 nucleotides matching TRBD1. CDR1 and CDR2 (germline): MDHEN, SYDVKM. The CDR3 has 13 amino acids. V shed 8 bases and J 2 bases; nucleotides not matched to a gene: 3. CDR3 residues: CASHRGGNQPQHF. The CDR3 DNA follows: TGTGCCAGCCACAGGGGAGGCAATCAGCCCCAGCATTTT.

The V and J genes are TRBV5-1 and TRBJ2-2; D is perhaps TRBD2 (7 bases). Trimming shortened V by 0 bases and J by 1 base, and 13 bases separated the two germline ends. Germline V gene sequence: CDR1 SGHRS, CDR2 YFSETQ. The CDR3 covers 17 residues. The CDR3 DNA is TGCGCCAGCAGCTTGGCCTTCGGGGGGCAGAACACCGGGGAGCTGTTTTTT. It specifies CASSLAFGGQNTGELFF.

The rearrangement uses TRBV4-1 and TRBJ2-5, with D tentatively TRBD1 (6 bases). The germline gives CDR1 MGHRA, CDR2 YSYEKL. Trimming pared 0 bases from V and 5 bases from J, leaving 16 bases between. This CDR3 has 16 amino acids. The CDR3 region has the DNA TGCGCCAGCAGCCAAGATCCCGGCAGGGGCGGGGAGACCCAGTACTTC. Translated: CASSQDPGRGGETQYF.

This clone was seen just once. This rearrangement joins TRBV5-6 to TRBJ2-7; 13 positions agree with TRBD2. The germline CDR1 and CDR2 sequences are SGHDT and YYEEEE. The trim removed 3 bases at V and 8 bases at J, leaving 8 bases unmatched. CDR3 length: 15 residues. The CDR3, as DNA: TGTGCCAGCAGCTCGACGGGACTAGCGGGGCAACAGCAGTACTTC. Translation gives CASSSTGLAGQQQYF.

The chain employs TRBV7-2 and TRBJ2-1, with 12 positions matching TRBD2. V lost 7 bases and J lost 3; bases outside the gene matches: 4. Germline V gene sequence: CDR1 SGHTA, CDR2 FQGNSA. This CDR3 has 15 residues. The CDR3 here is CASTPTSGGYNEQFF. The CDR3 nucleotides read TGTGCCAGCACCCCGACTAGCGGGGGCTACAATGAGCAGTTCTTC.

V and J are TRBV10-3 and TRBJ2-1; 7 bases align to TRBD2. The CDR3 loop spans 15 amino acids. V dropped 3 bases and J dropped 9; count of bases not matched to a gene: 11. The germline V gene has CDR1 ENHRY and CDR2 SYGVKD. CDR3 loop: CAISERAGDISEQFF. For the CDR3, the DNA is TGTGCCATCAGTGAACGGGCGGGAGATATTAGTGAGCAGTTCTTC.

The chain joins TRBV27 to TRBJ1-2, with 9 positions matching TRBD1. The germline CDR1 and CDR2 sequences are MNHEY and SMNVEV (reference sequence). The length of the CDR3 is 13 residues. With 10 bases clipped from V and 4 bases from J, the junction kept 7 bases outside the gene matches. CDR3 amino acids: CATRDRAGYGYTF. The CDR3 region has the DNA TGTGCCACACGGGACAGGGCGGGCTATGGCTACACCTTC.

This sequence joins TRBV2 and TRBJ2-5; no clear D gene. The CDR3 is made up of 14 amino acids. Germline V gene data show CDR1 as SNHLY and CDR2 as FYNNEI. The ends were cut back, 10 bases at V and 0 bases at J, with 15 bases in the middle. The CDR3, as DNA: TGTGCCACCACGCCGTCTTCAAACCAAGAGACCCAGTACTTC. Translated: CATTPSSNQETQYF.

The CDR3 region has the DNA TGTGCCAGCACCCAGGACAGCCCCTACGAGCAGTACTTC. The encoded protein is CASTQDSPYEQYF. The gene calls are TRBV28 and TRBJ2-7; tentative D call: TRBD1 (6 bases). The CDR3 consists of 13 residues. Trimming removed 7 bases from V and 2 bases from J, with 12 bases in between. Germline values: CDR1 MDHEN, CDR2 SYDVKM.